These 28 T cell receptor beta chains were all obtained from the same sample, sequenced in a study of technical replicates of blood from four donors. The repertoire was sequenced with immunoSEQ multiplex PCR; TCRdb's copy has only in-frame clones and lacks some. The data contain under 90,000 clones, 85% to 95% of them singletons. The sample taken for sequencing was T cells isolated from PBMCs. Receptor source: a human donor in good health.

This chain joins TRBV2 and TRBJ1-1; TRBD1 is a possible D gene (6 bases). V lost 6 bases and J 2 bases, leaving 16 bases between the germline ends. The CDR3 is 15 amino acids. From germline, CDR1 is SNHLY and CDR2 FYNNEI. This CDR3 is CASRMDSQINTEAFF. CDR3 DNA sequence: TGTGCCAGCAGGATGGACAGCCAAATTAACACTGAAGCTTTCTTT.

The rearrangement links TRBV27 to TRBJ2-7, with 8 bases identical to TRBD1. Germline V gene data show CDR1 as MNHEY and CDR2 as SMNVEV (reference sequence). The J segment lost 0 bases and the V segment lost 4 bases, leaving 5 bases of the junction unmatched. The CDR3 runs 15 residues. In DNA, the CDR3 is TGTGCCAGCAGTTCCCGGGACAGGAGCTCCTACGAGCAGTACTTC. It is translated as CASSSRDRSSYEQYF.

This clone turned up a few times. The chain has TRBV9 and TRBJ1-2; 7 bases agree with TRBD1. Germline-derived CDR1 and CDR2 are SGDLS and YYNGEE. This CDR3 has 14 amino acids. The V gene end was trimmed by 0 bases and the J gene end by 3 bases; junction bases not matched to a gene: 2. CDR3 in DNA: TGTGCCAGCAGCGTAGGACAGGGTTACTATGGCTACACCTTC. Translating it yields CASSVGQGYYGYTF.

This clone appeared once. The genes are TRBV10-3 and TRBJ2-7; D is possibly TRBD1 (7 bases). The germline V gene has CDR1 ENHRY and CDR2 SYGVKD. The CDR3 runs 15 residues. The germline V and J ends were trimmed by 2 bases and 4 bases, with 15 bases remaining between them. The CDR3 spells CAISEPRGTAYEQYF. The CDR3 nucleotides read TGTGCCATCAGTGAGCCCCGGGGGACAGCGTACGAGCAGTACTTC.

The chain carries TRBV5-6 and TRBJ1-2; unclear D gene. The CDR3 sequence is 13 residues long. V was trimmed by 4 bases and J by 7 bases, leaving 14 bases between them. Germline V gives CDR1 SGHDT, CDR2 YYEEEE. This CDR3 reads CASSRRRVGGYTF. In nucleotides, the CDR3 is TGTGCCAGCAGCCGGCGGCGGGTGGGTGGCTACACCTTC.

The chain is built from TRBV2 and TRBJ2-1; maybe TRBD2 (5 bases). The V gene's germline CDR1 is SNHLY and CDR2 FYNNEI. This CDR3 has 12 amino acids. The germline V and J ends were trimmed by 7 bases and 6 bases, with 10 bases remaining between them. The CDR3 spells CASNGLFNEQFF. The CDR3 coding sequence is TGTGCCAGCAATGGACTCTTCAATGAGCAGTTCTTC.

This rearrangement joins TRBV29-1 to TRBJ1-3; D is unclear. Germline V CDR1 and CDR2: SQVTM, ANQGSEA. With 7 bases removed from V and 0 bases from J, the gap between germline ends came to 16 bases. The CDR3 covers 15 residues. CDR3 nucleotides: TGCAGCGCTGTCCGGACTTCGGCCTCTGGAAACACCATATATTTT. Translating it yields CSAVRTSASGNTIYF. Variable domain in full (rest from reference TRBV29-1 and TRBJ1-3): SAVISQKPSRDICQRGTSLTIQCQVDSQVTMMFWYRQQPGQSLTLIATANQGSEATYESGFVIDKFPISRPNLTFSTLTVSNMSPEDSSIYLCSAVRTSASGNTIYFGEGSWLTVV.

Remarks on this clone: Sequence at one end of the junction differs from germline and may be a read error. The chain employs TRBV30 and TRBJ2-5, with TRBD2 identical over 7 bases. This CDR3 is built from 15 residues. Germline CDR1 and CDR2: GTSNPN and SVGIG (reference sequence). The CDR3 nucleotides read TGTGCCCGGAGCAGGGCCGGGACTAACCAAGAGACCCAGTACTTC. Its translation: CARSRAGTNQETQYF.

The rearrangement links TRBV28 to TRBJ1-2, with TRBD1 as a possible D gene (5 bases). The CDR3 sequence is 13 residues long. Germline CDR1 MDHEN, CDR2 SYDVKM. The V gene lost 4 bases and the J gene lost 8 bases, with 14 bases spanning the gap. This CDR3 is CASSSSREGGYTF. The DNA of the CDR3 is TGTGCCAGCAGTTCGTCCAGGGAGGGGGGCTACACCTTC.

This clone came up once. This chain connects TRBV30 to TRBJ1-6; 7 positions agree with TRBD1. V lost 8 bases, J lost 3 bases, and 4 bases stayed unmatched. Germline V gives CDR1 GTSNPN, CDR2 SVGIG (reference sequence). This CDR3 spans 13 amino acids. CDR3 region: CAGRDSYNSPLHF. The CDR3 region has the DNA TGTGCCGGAAGGGACAGCTATAATTCACCCCTCCACTTT.

The chain couples TRBV2 to TRBJ2-5; D not certain. Deletions cut 6 bases from V and 2 bases from J, with 4 bases between. The CDR3 runs 11 residues. Germline V gene sequence: CDR1 SNHLY, CDR2 FYNNEI. This CDR3 is CASSQQETQYF. For the CDR3, the DNA is TGTGCCAGCAGCCAGCAAGAGACCCAGTACTTC. Looking up the rest from reference TRBV2 and TRBJ2-5 gives the full variable domain: EPEVTQTPSHQVTQMGQEVILRCVPISNHLYFYWYRQILGQKVEFLVSFYNNEISEKSEIFDDQFSVERPDGSNFTLKIRSTKLEDSAMYFCASSQQETQYFGPGTRLLVL.

The chain joins TRBV10-1 to TRBJ2-7; TRBD2 agrees at 13 bases. The germline V gene encodes CDR1 WNHNN and CDR2 SYGVQD (reference sequence). The CDR3 loop spans 15 amino acids. V trimming: 3 bases; J trimming: 7 bases; junction bases outside the gene matches: 6. The CDR3 here is CASSEELAGGREQYF. The CDR3, as DNA: TGCGCCAGCAGTGAAGAACTAGCGGGAGGGCGTGAGCAGTACTTC.

The V gene is TRBV6-6, the J gene TRBJ1-1, with a tentative D call TRBD1 (5 bases). Germline assignment: CDR1 MNHNY and CDR2 SVGAGI (reference sequence). V was trimmed by 8 bases and J by 4 bases, leaving 8 bases between them. The CDR3 extends over 11 amino acids. The DNA for the CDR3 is TGTGCCAGCGGGCAGGGCACTGAAGCTTTCTTT. It codes for CASGQGTEAFF.

The chain uses TRBV4-2 and TRBJ2-1; 10 bases fit TRBD1. CDR1 and CDR2 (germline): LGHNA, YNFKEQ. The V gene end was trimmed by 9 bases and the J gene end by 6 bases; junction bases not matched to a gene: 23. The CDR3 is made up of 19 amino acids. The CDR3 here is CASTLGGKGPGQGSNEQFF. DNA of the CDR3: TGTGCCAGTACGTTGGGAGGAAAGGGACCGGGACAGGGGTCCAATGAGCAGTTCTTC.

The chain links TRBV5-1 to TRBJ2-5, with 8 positions matching TRBD2. J lost 1 base, V lost 2 bases, and 1 base had no gene match. The CDR3 covers 14 residues. Germline V CDR1 and CDR2: SGHRS, YFSETQ. CDR3: CASSLSGGQETQYF. CDR3 DNA sequence: TGCGCCAGCAGCTTAAGCGGGGGCCAAGAGACCCAGTACTTC.

This chain connects TRBV28 to TRBJ2-3, with 8 bases aligning to TRBD2. Trimming removed 6 bases from V and 2 bases from J; junction bases left unmatched: 16. The germline V gene has CDR1 MDHEN and CDR2 SYDVKM. This CDR3 contains 18 residues. In nucleotides, the CDR3 is TGTGCCAGCAGGGTCCGAACTCGGGAGGGACGAAACACAGATACGCAGTATTTT. It encodes CASRVRTREGRNTDTQYF.

In this sample, this clone turned up once. V usage is TRBV9 and J usage is TRBJ2-3; 9 nucleotides align to TRBD1. CDR3 size: 15 residues. After removal of 4 bases from V and 6 bases from J, the junction contained 9 bases not matched to a gene. Germline CDR1 is SGDLS and CDR2 is YYNGEE. DNA for the CDR3: TGTGCCAGCAGCTCTTCGGGACAGGGTTTTGATACGCAGTATTTT. Protein product: CASSSSGQGFDTQYF.

The J gene is TRBJ2-5, the V gene TRBV4-2; D gene unclear. This CDR3 comprises 15 residues. CDR1 and CDR2 (germline): LGHNA, YNFKEQ. V lost 0 bases and J 2 bases, leaving 10 bases between the germline ends. CDR3 residues: CASSQDLREQETQYF. CDR3 bases: TGTGCCAGCAGCCAAGATTTAAGAGAGCAAGAGACCCAGTACTTC.

The chain combines TRBV18 with TRBJ2-7, with 7 bases aligning to TRBD2. The CDR3 consists of 12 residues. The germline gives CDR1 KGHSH, CDR2 LQKENI. The trim removed 8 bases at V and 5 bases at J, leaving 6 bases unmatched. This CDR3 is CASKGGTNEQYF. CDR3 nucleotide sequence: TGTGCCAGCAAAGGCGGGACTAACGAGCAGTACTTC.

This chain uses TRBV19 with TRBJ2-5, with D unresolved. The CDR3 consists of 14 residues. Trimming removed 2 bases at V and 4 bases at J, with 11 bases between. CDR1 is LNHDA, CDR2 SQIVND, per germline (reference sequence). In DNA form, the CDR3 reads TGTGCCAGTAGTATAAGTGAGCCCCGAGAGACCCAGTACTTC. Amino acid sequence: CASSISEPRETQYF. Full variable domain (remainder filled in from reference TRBV19 and TRBJ2-5): DGGITQSPKYLFRKEGQNVTLSCEQNLNHDAMYWYRQDPGQGLRLIYYSQIVNDFQKGDIAEGYSVSREKKESFPLTVTSAQKNPTAFYLCASSISEPRETQYFGPGTRLLVL.

The CDR3, as DNA: TGTGCCAGCAGTTTCTCGGACAGGGGCGCCAAAAACATTCAGTACTTC. Its protein is CASSFSDRGAKNIQYF. The chain carries TRBV27 and TRBJ2-4, with 9 bases fitting TRBD1. The V gene's germline CDR1 is MNHEY and CDR2 SMNVEV (reference sequence). After removal of 3 bases from V and 1 base from J, the junction contained 4 bases not matched to a gene. The CDR3 length is 16 residues.

V usage is TRBV5-6 and J usage is TRBJ2-7, with 7 bases identical to TRBD2. The V gene end was trimmed by 1 base and the J gene end by 1 base; junction bases not matched to a gene: 5. This CDR3 has 15 amino acids. Germline CDR1 reads SGHDT; CDR2 reads YYEEEE. In DNA form, the CDR3 reads TGTGCCAGCAGCTTGCCGGCTAGCGGATCCTACGAGCAGTACTTC. Protein product: CASSLPASGSYEQYF.

V usage is TRBV9 and J usage is TRBJ2-4; TRBD2 aligns across 12 bases. The CDR3 spans 20 residues. Germline-derived CDR1 and CDR2 are SGDLS and YYNGEE. Trimming cost V 0 bases and J 0 bases; bases outside gene matches: 10. CDR3 region: CASSVGDLAGGRLAKNIQYF. The CDR3 nucleotides read TGTGCCAGCAGCGTAGGCGATCTAGCGGGGGGGCGACTAGCCAAAAACATTCAGTACTTC.

V and J are TRBV7-2 and TRBJ2-3, with D maybe TRBD1 (6 bases). Trimming pared 4 bases from V and 0 bases from J, leaving 14 bases between. The CDR3 extends over 16 amino acids. Germline V CDR1 and CDR2: SGHTA, FQGNSA. The CDR3 DNA follows: TGTGCCAGCAGCTCGACCAGGGGAGCCAGCACAGATACGCAGTATTTT. Translating it yields CASSSTRGASTDTQYF.

The chain recombines TRBV9 with TRBJ2-7; 9 nucleotides agree with TRBD1. V dropped 0 bases and J dropped 5; count of bases not matched to a gene: 3. CDR1 SGDLS and CDR2 YYNGEE come from the germline V gene. The CDR3 spans 14 residues. Written as DNA, the CDR3 is TGTGCCAGCAGCGTAGGGACAGGGGCGCACGAGCAGTACTTC. It encodes CASSVGTGAHEQYF.

The genes are TRBV19 and TRBJ1-2, with a possible D match to TRBD1 (6 bases). Trimming removed 3 bases from V and 4 bases from J, with 9 bases in between. This CDR3 comprises 13 residues. Per germline, CDR1 LNHDA and CDR2 SQIVND (reference sequence). For the CDR3, the DNA is TGTGCCAGTAGTATCCACAGGGCCTATGGCTACACCTTC. Its protein product is CASSIHRAYGYTF.

The genes are TRBV5-5 and TRBJ1-5; D is uncertain. CDR1 is SGHKS and CDR2 is YYEKEE in the germline V gene (reference sequence). V lost 0 bases and J 5 bases, leaving 24 bases between the germline ends. The CDR3 has 19 residues. The DNA for the CDR3 is TGTGCCAGCAGCTTGGGGAGTTACACCGGGATCTTGAGTGATCAGCCCCAGCATTTT. It specifies CASSLGSYTGILSDQPQHF.

The rearrangement links TRBV10-1 to TRBJ2-4, with 7 bases that match TRBD1. V shed 5 bases and J 7 bases; nucleotides not matched to a gene: 8. Per the germline V gene, CDR1 is WNHNN and CDR2 is SYGVQD (reference sequence). CDR3 size: 14 residues. CDR3 nucleotides: TGCGCCAGCAGTCCGACAGGGTTTGGGAACATTCAGTACTTC. This translates into CASSPTGFGNIQYF.